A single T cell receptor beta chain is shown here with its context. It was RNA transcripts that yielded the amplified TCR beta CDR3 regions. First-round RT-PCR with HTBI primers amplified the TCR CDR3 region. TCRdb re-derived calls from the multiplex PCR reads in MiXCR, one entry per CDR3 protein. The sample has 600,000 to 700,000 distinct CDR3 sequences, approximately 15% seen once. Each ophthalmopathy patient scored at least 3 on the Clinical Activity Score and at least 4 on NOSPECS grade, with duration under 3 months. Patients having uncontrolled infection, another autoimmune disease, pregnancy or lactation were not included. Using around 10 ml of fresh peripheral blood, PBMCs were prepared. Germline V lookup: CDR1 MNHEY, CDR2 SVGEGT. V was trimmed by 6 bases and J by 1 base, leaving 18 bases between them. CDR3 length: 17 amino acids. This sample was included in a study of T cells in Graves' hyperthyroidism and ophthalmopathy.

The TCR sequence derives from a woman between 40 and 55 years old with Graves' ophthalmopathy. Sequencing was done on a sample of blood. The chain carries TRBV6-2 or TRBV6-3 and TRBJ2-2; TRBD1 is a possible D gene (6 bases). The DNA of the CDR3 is TGTGCCAGCAGCCAGAAGAGGACAGTCCTGAACACCGGGGAGCTGTTTTTT. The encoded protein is CASSQKRTVLNTGELFF.